This is a list of T cell receptor beta chains from one sample in a study of blood T cell repertoires in COVID-19. Profiling relied on immunoSEQ multiplex PCR, and the TCRdb table lists in-frame clones only, not all of them. Among hundreds of thousands of clones listed, 80% to 95% were seen once. What was sequenced was PBMCs or T cells enriched from blood (not recorded which). These receptors were taken from a woman aged 18 to 35 who had recovered from COVID-19. Both conserved end residues are part of each CDR3. A D gene is named only where the DNA matches it firmly. A clone size is listed for some rows: how often the clone was seen (once, few, many), or a class if it is expanded.

D gene	clone size	V gene	J gene	CDR3 DNA	CDR3 protein
TRBD1	NA	TRBV7-2	TRBJ1-1	TGTGCCAGCAGCTTAGACAGGGGACCTGAAGCTTTCTTT	CASSLDRGPEAFF
NA	NA	TRBV28	TRBJ1-2	TGTGCCAGCAGTCCGCATCGTACAGGCAACTATGGCTACACCTTC	CASSPHRTGNYGYTF
NA	NA	TRBV18	TRBJ1-2	TGTGCCAGCTCACCCAGTGGGGGCTCTAGCTATGGCTACACCTTC	CASSPSGGSSYGYTF
TRBD2	few	TRBV27	TRBJ2-3	TGTGCCAGCAGTTTTGGACTAGCGGGACATACGCAGTATTTT	CASSFGLAGHTQYF
NA	NA	TRBV16	TRBJ1-4	TGTGCCAGGCCCACTAGTCCCCGCCGTTCTAATGAAAAACTGTTTTTT	CARPTSPRRSNEKLFF
NA	NA	TRBV2	TRBJ2-3	TGTGCCAGCAGTGACACGATCGACAGAACTAGCACAGATACGCAGTATTTT	CASSDTIDRTSTDTQYF
NA	NA	TRBV18	TRBJ2-7	TGTGCCAGCCGGGGTCGGGCATACGAGCAGTACTTC	CASRGRAYEQYF
TRBD1	NA	TRBV7-2	TRBJ2-1	TGTGCCAGCAGCCCGGACAGGGAGAGCAATGAGCAGTTCTTC	CASSPDRESNEQFF
NA	few	TRBV9	TRBJ2-7	TGTGCCAGCAGCGCGGGACTGGGGCGGCACGAGCAGTACTTC	CASSAGLGRHEQYF
NA	NA	TRBV4-3	TRBJ2-5	TGCGCCAGCAGCCCCTCACCAACTAGTCGCCAAGAGACCCAGTACTTC	CASSPSPTSRQETQYF
TRBD2	NA	TRBV13	TRBJ2-7	TGTGCCAGCAGCCTGACTAGCGAGGTTTCCTACGAGCAGTACTTC	CASSLTSEVSYEQYF
NA	once	TRBV28	TRBJ1-2	TGTGCCAGCAGCTTAACAGAAACGACCCGACGCTATGGCTACACCTTC	CASSLTETTRRYGYTF
NA	NA	TRBV2	TRBJ2-1	TGTGCCAGCAGTGAAGGGTTAGGGGGAGAGACCTACAATGAGCAGTTCTTC	CASSEGLGGETYNEQFF
NA	NA	TRBV19	TRBJ2-3	TGTGCCAGTACCCCTCCTAGCGTTAATACGCAGTATTTT	CASTPPSVNTQYF
TRBD2	once	TRBV5-4	TRBJ2-5	TGTGCCAGCAGCACCGGACGCGGGGGTGAAGAGACCCAGTACTTC	CASSTGRGGEETQYF
NA	once	TRBV6-5	TRBJ1-2	TGTGCCAGCAGTTACTCGAGAGGGGGAGGCTACACCTTC	CASSYSRGGGYTF
NA	NA	TRBV5-1	TRBJ2-5	TGCGCCAGCAGCTTGTTCGGGGTTGAGACCCAGTACTTC	CASSLFGVETQYF
NA	NA	TRBV10-1	TRBJ2-2	TGCGCCAGCAGTGATAGGGGCACCGGGGAGCTGTTTTTT	CASSDRGTGELFF
NA	NA	TRBV4-1	TRBJ1-4	TGCGCCAGCAGCCTTGGGGGGGGGCCTAATGAAAAACTGTTTTTT	CASSLGGGPNEKLFF
NA	NA	TRBV10-3	TRBJ1-1	TGTGCCATCAGTGAGTCGGCATTTAACACTGAAGCTTTCTTT	CAISESAFNTEAFF
NA	NA	TRBV25-1	TRBJ1-1	TGTGCCAGCAGTGTGGACAACTTCGACACTGAAGCTTTCTTT	CASSVDNFDTEAFF
NA	NA	TRBV19	TRBJ1-2	TGTGCCAGCGTCGGGGGGCGCTACTATGGCTACACCTTC	CASVGGRYYGYTF
NA	NA	TRBV5-1	TRBJ2-7	TGCGCCAGCACAGGAAACAGCTACGAGCAGTACTTC	CASTGNSYEQYF
NA	NA	TRBV28	TRBJ2-1	TGTGCCAGCAGTCACCAAAAGAGTCCCCATGAGCAGTTCTTC	CASSHQKSPHEQFF
NA	NA	TRBV5-6	TRBJ1-2	TGTGCCAGCAGCTTGGCGGGACTGGGCTATGGCTACACCTTC	CASSLAGLGYGYTF
NA	few	TRBV11-1	TRBJ2-2	TGTGCCAGCAGCCGAGACTCCGGGGAGCTGTTTTTT	CASSRDSGELFF
TRBD1	few	TRBV19	TRBJ1-2	TGTGCCAGTAGGAGAAGGGACAGCGCTAACTATGGCTACACCTTC	CASRRRDSANYGYTF
TRBD2	NA	TRBV19	TRBJ2-1	TGTGCCAGTAGTGCCCTAGCGGGAGGCAGGAACAATGAGCAGTTCTTC	CASSALAGGRNNEQFF
NA	NA	TRBV7-2	TRBJ1-2	TGTGCCAGCAGCTTGTACAGGAGCTTAGACTATGGCTACACCTTC	CASSLYRSLDYGYTF